This T cell receptor beta chain emerged from a study of T cells in Graves' hyperthyroidism and ophthalmopathy. Background on the study: Initial diagnosis, before any treatment, was when peripheral blood was collected.

V lost 6 bases, J lost 7 bases, and 19 bases lay in between. Germline assignment: CDR1 MDHEN and CDR2 SYDVKM. The CDR3 consists of 15 residues. No ophthalmopathy progression within 18 months constituted stable Graves' hyperthyroidism. Thyroid ultrasound and orbital computed tomography, with clinical symptoms and serum thyroxine and TRAb, informed diagnoses. General study findings and limits: Most clonotypes expanded in the thyroid (above 0.001) were also present in blood.

What was amplified from RNA transcripts were TCR beta CDR3 regions. The study used the HTBI primer set for a first-round RT-PCR of the TCR CDR3. TCRdb ran MiXCR on the multiplex PCR reads and lists one entry per CDR3 protein. Among hundreds of thousands of distinct CDR3 sequences listed, 12% to 15% were seen once. There are many counts of this clonotype. Its antigen is as yet unknown. The source of this sequence is a woman between 18 and 29 years old with Graves' hyperthyroidism. Sample: blood. This sequence joins TRBV28 and TRBJ2-1; no firm D call. CDR3 nucleotides: TGTGCCAGCAGGCCCCGGGCTAGATGGCGTAATGAGCAGTTCTTC. This codes for CASRPRARWRNEQFF.